Each of the 26 T cell receptor beta chains below was sequenced from the same sample in a study of cytomegalovirus exposure and HLA in healthy donors. The PCR made use of 60 Vbeta and 13 Jbeta primers. TCRdb keeps only in-frame clones here, not all; method: immunoSEQ multiplex PCR. This table holds some 150,000 clones, less than 9.5% found once. Sequenced material: PBMCs. These receptors all stem from a male donor in good health and CMV-seronegative.

In this sample, this clone turned up a few times. The chain is built from TRBV11-2 and TRBJ2-7, with 7 positions matching TRBD2. Looked up from germline, CDR1 is SGHAT and CDR2 is FQNNGV. There are 14 residues in the CDR3. J lost 6 bases, V lost 3 bases, and 8 bases had no gene match. CDR3 in DNA: TGTGCCAGCAGCTTCCCGGGGGGTGGGTTCGAGCAGTACTTC. Residues: CASSFPGGGFEQYF.

This clone was picked up a small number of times. This chain connects TRBV28 to TRBJ2-1, with a possible D match to TRBD1 (5 bases). The CDR3 is 16 residues long. With 4 bases removed from V and 3 bases from J, the gap between germline ends came to 16 bases. Per germline, CDR1 MDHEN and CDR2 SYDVKM. CDR3 protein: CASSSPTATVYNEQFF. As DNA, the CDR3 is TGTGCCAGCAGTTCGCCCACCGCGACAGTCTACAATGAGCAGTTCTTC. The full variable domain, in which reference TRBV28 and TRBJ2-1 provide the parts outside the CDR3, is DVKVTQSSRYLVKRTGEKVFLECVQDMDHENMFWYRQDPGLGLRLIYFSYDVKMKEKGDIPEGYSVSREKKERFSLILESASTNQTSMYLCASSSPTATVYNEQFFGPGTRLTVL.

The chain is built from TRBV19 and TRBJ2-3, with a tentative D call TRBD2 (6 bases). Trimming removed 4 bases at V and 8 bases at J, with 13 bases between. The length of the CDR3 is 13 residues. Germline loops: CDR1 LNHDA, CDR2 SQIVND (reference sequence). In DNA form, the CDR3 reads TGTGCCAGTAGTACGGGACTCCAGGGTACGCAGTATTTT. Translating gives CASSTGLQGTQYF.

There are a few counts of this clone. This sequence joins TRBV6-5 and TRBJ2-7; the match to TRBD1 covers 8 bases. The CDR3 sequence is 15 residues long. With 2 bases clipped from V and 4 bases from J, the junction kept 7 bases outside the gene matches. In germline, CDR1 is MNHEY, CDR2 SVGAGI. CDR3 in DNA: TGTGCCAGCAGTTACGACGGACAGGGTGGGTACGAGCAGTACTTC. Its translation is CASSYDGQGGYEQYF.

This clone was recorded a few times. The genes are TRBV28 and TRBJ2-1; 11 bases align to TRBD2. J lost 10 bases, V lost 2 bases, and 4 bases had no gene match. From germline, CDR1 is MDHEN and CDR2 SYDVKM. This CDR3 spans 14 amino acids. CDR3 coding DNA: TGTGCCAGCAGTTTACTAGCGGGAGGATGGGAGCAGTTCTTC. Protein sequence: CASSLLAGGWEQFF.

The chain couples TRBV21-1 to TRBJ2-4; the table assigns TRBD1, which was not confirmed against the DNA. TRBV21-1 is deemed a pseudogene. The CDR3 extends over 13 amino acids. DNA for the CDR3: TGTGCCAGCAGCAAGGGACACCAAAACATTCAGTACTTC. Protein: CASSKGHQNIQYF.

This clone was observed a few times. This sequence joins TRBV19 and TRBJ1-2; D unclear. This CDR3 region has 14 residues. The ends were cut back, 5 bases at V and 1 base at J, with 11 bases in the middle. Germline CDR1 reads LNHDA; CDR2 reads SQIVND (reference sequence). CDR3 nucleotides: TGTGCCAGTAGTCGAGTCCCGATTAACTATGGCTACACCTTC. This sequence encodes CASSRVPINYGYTF.

This clone was seen a handful of times. This chain uses TRBV11-2 with TRBJ1-2, with D possibly matching TRBD1 (6 bases). The CDR3 consists of 14 residues. V lost 4 bases and J 0 bases, leaving 9 bases between the germline ends. Germline lookup yields CDR1 SGHAT and CDR2 FQNNGV. DNA for the CDR3: TGTGCCAGCAGCTGGACAGCGTCTAACTATGGCTACACCTTC. Its translation is CASSWTASNYGYTF.

This clone was counted only a few times. This sequence joins TRBV28 and TRBJ2-7; a weak D match, TRBD2 (6 bases). CDR3 size: 14 residues. V was cut by 3 bases and J by 1 base, with 10 bases left in between. Germline V CDR1 and CDR2: MDHEN, SYDVKM. The DNA for the CDR3 is TGTGCCAGCAGTTTGGGGGACTTTTCCTACGAGCAGTACTTC. This encodes CASSLGDFSYEQYF.

This clone was seen a handful of times. The chain recombines TRBV20-1 with TRBJ2-7; no firm D call. Germline V gives CDR1 DFQATT, CDR2 SNEGSKA (reference sequence). The germline V and J ends were trimmed by 5 bases and 5 bases, with 10 bases remaining between them. The CDR3 loop spans 11 amino acids. This chain's CDR3 is CSASQNNEQYF. In nucleotides, the CDR3 is TGCAGTGCTTCACAGAACAACGAGCAGTACTTC.

This clone was counted a few times. This specimen includes other DNA sequences encoding the same CDR3. The CDR3 is CASSSRVLNTEAFF. CDR3 DNA: TGTGCCAGCAGCTCCAGGGTTCTGAACACTGAAGCTTTCTTT. This sequence joins TRBV7-9 and TRBJ1-1; TRBD1 might be the D (5 bases). Germline values: CDR1 SEHNR, CDR2 FQNEAQ (reference sequence). V shed 4 bases and J shed 0 bases, with 9 bases lying between them. CDR3 length equals 14 residues.

This clone was detected a few times. V usage is TRBV5-6 and J usage is TRBJ2-5; possibly TRBD1 for D (6 bases). Trimming removed 3 bases from V and 5 bases from J, with 17 bases in between. The length of the CDR3 is 15 residues. From germline, CDR1 is SGHDT and CDR2 YYEEEE. The CDR3 bases are TGTGCCAGCAGCTACAGGGCCCGGGTGGGGGAGACCCAGTACTTC. As protein: CASSYRARVGETQYF.

This clone was counted only a few times. The rearrangement uses TRBV27 and TRBJ2-1; 8 bases are a match to TRBD2. In germline, CDR1 is MNHEY, CDR2 SMNVEV (reference sequence). The V segment lost 3 bases and the J segment 4 bases; nucleotides outside the gene matches: 2. This CDR3 region has 14 residues. The CDR3 loop is CASSFSGDYNEQFF. For the CDR3, the DNA is TGTGCCAGCAGTTTTAGCGGGGATTACAATGAGCAGTTCTTC.

In this sample, this clone turned up a few times. The gene calls are TRBV11-2 and TRBJ2-7, with TRBD1 identical over 7 bases. From germline, CDR1 is SGHAT and CDR2 FQNNGV. CDR3 length: 12 residues. Unmatched junction bases numbered 10, after V lost 7 bases and J lost 10 bases. CDR3 nucleotides: TGTGCCAGCAACCTGTGGGACAGCCATCAGTACTTC. As protein: CASNLWDSHQYF.

This chain connects TRBV18 to TRBJ1-1; D unclear. V was pared by 1 base and J by 0 bases, with 12 bases between. The germline V gene has CDR1 KGHSH and CDR2 LQKENI. The CDR3 is 16 amino acids. In DNA form, the CDR3 reads TGTGCCAGCTCACCACGCAGTTCCGACATGAACACTGAAGCTTTCTTT. Translated: CASSPRSSDMNTEAFF.

In this sample, this clone turned up a few times. The V and J genes are TRBV7-3 and TRBJ2-6; D gene unclear. The V end lost 6 bases, the J end lost 0 bases, and 6 bases lay between the germline ends. Per the germline V gene, CDR1 is SGHTA and CDR2 is FQGTGA. The CDR3 is made up of 14 amino acids. The CDR3: CASRESSGANVLTF. For the CDR3, the DNA is TGTGCCAGCAGGGAGAGCTCTGGGGCCAACGTCCTGACTTTC. The full variable domain, in which reference TRBV7-3 and TRBJ2-6 provide the parts outside the CDR3, is GAGVSQTPSNKVTEKGKYVELRCDPISGHTALYWYRQSLGQGPEFLIYFQGTGAADDSGLPNDRFFAVRPEGSVSTLKIQRTERGDSAVYLCASRESSGANVLTFGAGSRLTVL.

The V gene is TRBV6-1, the J gene TRBJ1-5, with 9 positions matching TRBD1. This CDR3 region has 15 residues. CDR1 is MNHNS and CDR2 is SASEGT in the germline V gene. The V segment lost 3 bases and the J segment 4 bases; nucleotides outside the gene matches: 4. The CDR3 sequence is CASSDPGQGNQPQHF. CDR3 nucleotide sequence: TGTGCCAGCAGTGATCCGGGACAGGGAAATCAGCCCCAGCATTTT.

The CDR3 nucleotides read TGCGCCAGCAGCCCCGGGACAGGGGTCGAGGGCTACACCTTC. It codes for CASSPGTGVEGYTF. The V call is TRBV5-1, the J call TRBJ1-2; 10 bases are a match to TRBD1. Germline values: CDR1 SGHRS, CDR2 YFSETQ. The CDR3 is made up of 14 amino acids. After removal of 4 bases from V and 8 bases from J, the junction contained 8 bases not matched to a gene.

This clone was recorded a few times. This chain links TRBV6-1 with TRBJ1-6, with 7 nucleotides matching TRBD1. The CDR3 spans 14 residues. The junction had 6 bases not matched to a gene; V was cut back by 6 bases and J by 7 bases. The germline CDR1 and CDR2 sequences are MNHNS and SASEGT. The CDR3, as DNA: TGTGCCAGCAGAGGGGGCCCCCTGAATTCACCCCTCCACTTT. Its protein product is CASRGGPLNSPLHF.

This clone was seen more than once but under ten times. CDR3 coding DNA: TGCGCCAGCAGCTGGAGTTCAGGGAGGAACGAGCAGTACTTC. Amino acid sequence: CASSWSSGRNEQYF. This sequence joins TRBV5-1 and TRBJ2-7; a possible D gene is TRBD2 (6 bases). This CDR3 is 14 amino acids long. The V gene's germline CDR1 is SGHRS and CDR2 YFSETQ. Trimming took off 3 bases at V and 5 bases at J, with 15 bases between the two ends.

This clone was found a few times. V and J are TRBV4-1 and TRBJ1-5; a possible D gene is TRBD1 (5 bases). In germline, CDR1 is MGHRA, CDR2 YSYEKL. V gave up 4 bases and J gave up 4 bases, with 14 bases separating them. This CDR3 has 15 amino acids. The DNA for the CDR3 is TGCGCCAGCAGCCCCGGGAGGGGAGGGAATCAGCCCCAGCATTTT. Amino acid sequence: CASSPGRGGNQPQHF.

This clone has only a few counts. The gene calls are TRBV30 and TRBJ2-1, with 8 bases lining up with TRBD2. Unmatched junction bases numbered 5, after V lost 4 bases and J lost 9 bases. Germline V gene data show CDR1 as GTSNPN and CDR2 as SVGIG (reference sequence). This CDR3 has 12 residues. CDR3 DNA sequence: TGTGCCTGGACTAGCGGGCTCATTGAGCAGTTCTTC. Its translation: CAWTSGLIEQFF. Full variable domain (missing parts from reference TRBV30 and TRBJ2-1): SQTIHQWPATLVQPVGSPLSLECTVEGTSNPNLYWYRQAAGRGLQLLFYSVGIGQISSEVPQNLSASRPQDRQFILSSKKLLLSDSGFYLCAWTSGLIEQFFGPGTRLTVL.

The V and J genes are TRBV6-6 and TRBJ2-7; 7 nucleotides line up with TRBD2. From germline, CDR1 is MNHNY and CDR2 SVGAGI (reference sequence). CDR3 size: 13 residues. The trim removed 6 bases at V and 3 bases at J, leaving 5 bases unmatched. The CDR3 loop reads CASRSAGLYEQYF. The CDR3 DNA sequence: TGTGCCAGCAGATCAGCGGGACTCTACGAGCAGTACTTC.

This clone was seen a handful of times. The chain joins TRBV6-5 to TRBJ1-3; no definite D call. The germline gives CDR1 MNHEY, CDR2 SVGAGI. Trimming took 3 bases from V and 9 from J, leaving 15 bases between them. The CDR3 has 14 residues. The CDR3 sequence is CASSYTTGSSTIYF. The CDR3 DNA is TGTGCCAGCAGTTATACGACCGGGTCGAGCACCATATATTTT.

The genes are TRBV7-2 and TRBJ2-7; maybe TRBD1 (6 bases). This CDR3 comprises 14 residues. The germline V gene has CDR1 SGHTA and CDR2 FQGNSA. Trimming removed 0 bases from V and 3 bases from J, with 9 bases in between. The CDR3 is CASSLAGTYYEQYF. DNA of the CDR3: TGTGCCAGCAGCTTAGCCGGGACATACTACGAGCAGTACTTC.

Only a few counts were recorded for this clone. This chain connects TRBV5-6 to TRBJ1-1; D is uncertain. This CDR3 has 14 residues. Trimming took 4 bases from V and 0 from J, leaving 10 bases between them. CDR1 is SGHDT and CDR2 is YYEEEE in the germline V gene. Here the CDR3 reads CASSLGVMNTEAFF. Here the CDR3 DNA reads TGTGCCAGCAGCCTCGGGGTCATGAACACTGAAGCTTTCTTT.